The 12 T cell receptor beta chains below come from one sample, sequenced in a study of cytomegalovirus exposure and HLA in healthy donors. The PCR used 60 Vbeta and 13 Jbeta primers. Repertoires were generated with immunoSEQ multiplex PCR, while TCRdb's copy carries only in-frame clones and drops some. The sample table includes approximately 100,000 clones. The specimen sequenced was PBMCs. The receptors stem from a man aged 50 to 60 in good health and CMV-seronegative.

The chain joins TRBV5-4 to TRBJ2-5; 9 bases align to TRBD2. The CDR3 contains 12 residues. The germline V gene has CDR1 SGHNT and CDR2 YYREEE (reference sequence). Unmatched junction bases numbered 6, after V lost 9 bases and J lost 6 bases. CDR3 in DNA: TGTGCCACTGAGGGACTAGCAAAGACCCAGTACTTC. It is translated as CATEGLAKTQYF.

The rearrangement joins TRBV19 to TRBJ2-7; a possible D gene is TRBD2 (7 bases). This CDR3 is built from 14 residues. Germline V CDR1 and CDR2: LNHDA, SQIVND (reference sequence). With 5 bases removed from V and 3 bases from J, the gap between germline ends came to 14 bases. The chain's CDR3 is CASSLGGLGYEQYF. The CDR3 coding sequence is TGTGCCAGTAGTTTGGGGGGGCTCGGCTACGAGCAGTACTTC.

The chain combines TRBV4-3 with TRBJ1-1, with no clear D. Trimming shortened V by 3 bases and J by 0 bases, and 14 bases separated the two germline ends. Germline V lookup: CDR1 LGHNA, CDR2 YSLEER. The length of the CDR3 is 16 residues. The CDR3 sequence: CASSQASGILNTEAFF. The CDR3 nucleotides are TGCGCCAGCAGCCAGGCATCCGGGATCCTGAACACTGAAGCTTTCTTT.

The V call is TRBV4-2, the J call TRBJ2-5; 16 nucleotides match TRBD2. CDR1 is LGHNA and CDR2 is YNFKEQ in the germline V gene. This CDR3 comprises 18 residues. The V segment lost 11 bases and the J segment 0 bases; nucleotides outside the gene matches: 12. CDR3 loop: CAPSLGTSGRAYQETQYF. DNA of the CDR3: TGTGCCCCCAGCCTCGGGACTAGCGGGAGGGCCTACCAAGAGACCCAGTACTTC.

J is TRBJ1-1 and V is TRBV6-5, with D uncertain. CDR1 is MNHEY and CDR2 is SVGAGI in the germline V gene. CDR3 length: 14 amino acids. V was clipped by 3 bases and J by 4 bases, with 12 bases between them. The CDR3 region is CASSYRGLGTEAFF. Written as DNA, the CDR3 is TGTGCCAGCAGTTATCGGGGTTTGGGCACTGAAGCTTTCTTT.

This sequence joins TRBV7-2 and TRBJ2-5; D not certain. Trimming removed 5 bases from V and 1 base from J, with 8 bases in between. Per the germline V gene, CDR1 is SGHTA and CDR2 is FQGNSA. The CDR3 length is 13 residues. The CDR3 spells CASSPQIQETQYF. In nucleotides, the CDR3 is TGTGCCAGCAGCCCACAAATCCAAGAGACCCAGTACTTC.

The chain employs TRBV5-1 and TRBJ1-4; D is perhaps TRBD1 (5 bases). The CDR3 spans 15 residues. V dropped 6 bases and J dropped 6 bases, with 18 bases sitting between them. Germline CDR1 SGHRS, CDR2 YFSETQ. CDR3 region: CASTAGESEYEKLFF. CDR3 nucleotides: TGCGCCAGCACTGCGGGGGAATCGGAATATGAAAAACTGTTTTTT.

V usage is TRBV7-2 and J usage is TRBJ2-1; possible D gene TRBD2, 6 bases. With 8 bases removed from V and 5 bases from J, the gap between germline ends came to 13 bases. This CDR3 has 13 amino acids. From germline, CDR1 is SGHTA and CDR2 FQGNSA. The CDR3 sequence: CASRHSGNNEQFF. The CDR3 region has the DNA TGTGCCAGCCGCCATAGCGGAAACAATGAGCAGTTCTTC.

The gene calls are TRBV9 and TRBJ1-1, with 9 nucleotides matching TRBD1. The V gene end was trimmed by 5 bases and the J gene end by 4 bases; junction bases not matched to a gene: 12. The CDR3 runs to 16 residues. Germline CDR1 SGDLS, CDR2 YYNGEE. CDR3 sequence: CASSTGTGWDRTEAFF. CDR3 DNA sequence: TGTGCCAGCAGTACCGGGACAGGGTGGGATCGCACTGAAGCTTTCTTT.

This rearrangement joins TRBV7-3 to TRBJ2-1; D gene unclear. This CDR3 has 13 residues. Between the trimmed V and J ends, which lost 0 bases and 6 bases, there was a span of 6 bases. CDR1 and CDR2 (germline): SGHTA, FQGTGA. Here the CDR3 DNA reads TGTGCCAGCAGCTTAACTATCCGCAATGAGCAGTTCTTC. Its translation is CASSLTIRNEQFF.

The chain combines TRBV19 with TRBJ1-2; a weak D match, TRBD1 (5 bases). V shed 5 bases and J shed 5 bases, with 12 bases lying between them. The germline V gene has CDR1 LNHDA and CDR2 SQIVND (reference sequence). The CDR3 contains 13 residues. The CDR3 reads CASSAGLWYGYTF. CDR3 nucleotides: TGTGCCAGTAGTGCAGGGCTTTGGTATGGCTACACCTTC. The entire variable domain, with the rest obtained from reference TRBV19 and TRBJ1-2, is as follows: DGGITQSPKYLFRKEGQNVTLSCEQNLNHDAMYWYRQDPGQGLRLIYYSQIVNDFQKGDIAEGYSVSREKKESFPLTVTSAQKNPTAFYLCASSAGLWYGYTFGSGTRLTVV.

V is TRBV19 and J is TRBJ1-6; TRBD1 matches 8 bases. The CDR3 runs to 13 residues. Looked up from germline, CDR1 is LNHDA and CDR2 is SQIVND (reference sequence). The trim removed 10 bases at V and 7 bases at J, leaving 6 bases unmatched. The CDR3 coding sequence is TGTGCCACTGGGACAGGACTAAATTCACCCCTCCACTTT. Its protein is CATGTGLNSPLHF.